The next 30 T cell receptor beta chains were all read from a single sample in a study of cytomegalovirus exposure and HLA in healthy donors. The PCR had 60 Vbeta and 13 Jbeta primers. Method: immunoSEQ multiplex PCR; TCRdb's copy keeps in-frame clones and lacks some. Counted here are about 190,000 clones, roughly four fifths occurring once; the ten biggest clones make up 1.6%. The sample consisted of PBMCs. All receptors derive from a man aged 50 to 60 in good health and CMV-seronegative.

This clone was observed once. J is TRBJ2-5 and V is TRBV18; 7 positions match TRBD1. After removal of 5 bases from V and 1 base from J, the junction contained 4 bases not matched to a gene. The CDR3 contains 14 residues. The germline gives CDR1 KGHSH, CDR2 LQKENI. CDR3 coding DNA: TGTGCCAGCTCATCCAGGGACAGCCAAGAGACCCAGTACTTC. Residues: CASSSRDSQETQYF.

CDR3 sequence reads: CASSSDRGLTEAFF. CDR3 DNA sequence: TGCGCCAGCAGCTCGGACAGGGGGTTGACTGAAGCTTTCTTT. The chain couples TRBV5-1 to TRBJ1-1; 10 nucleotides match TRBD1. This CDR3 has 14 amino acids. CDR1 is SGHRS and CDR2 is YFSETQ in the germline V gene. V lost 3 bases, J lost 5 bases, and 4 bases stayed unmatched.

The chain joins TRBV28 to TRBJ2-3; a possible D gene is TRBD1 (5 bases). Per germline, CDR1 MDHEN and CDR2 SYDVKM. V shed 6 bases and J shed 5 bases, with 15 bases lying between them. This CDR3 has 14 amino acids. CDR3 sequence: CASSNSQGRDTQYF. The CDR3 region has the DNA TGTGCCAGCAGCAACAGTCAGGGTAGAGATACGCAGTATTTT.

V gene TRBV5-1 combines with J gene TRBJ2-4; D may be TRBD1 (6 bases). CDR1 is SGHRS, CDR2 YFSETQ, per germline. The CDR3 extends over 12 amino acids. Trimming shortened V by 4 bases and J by 8 bases, and 10 bases separated the two germline ends. The CDR3 loop reads CASSAEGDIQYF. In DNA, the CDR3 is TGCGCCAGCAGCGCTGAGGGGGACATTCAGTACTTC.

The rearrangement joins TRBV11-2 to TRBJ2-7; a weak D match, TRBD1 (6 bases). The germline V gene encodes CDR1 SGHAT and CDR2 FQNNGV. The CDR3 is 15 amino acids. Trimming shortened V by 2 bases and J by 5 bases, and 16 bases separated the two germline ends. CDR3 loop: CASSLYGNRANEQYF. The CDR3 bases are TGTGCCAGCAGCTTATATGGGAACAGGGCCAACGAGCAGTACTTC.

The genes are TRBV19 and TRBJ2-3; D possibly corresponds to TRBD1 (5 bases). CDR1 is LNHDA and CDR2 is SQIVND in the germline V gene (reference sequence). The CDR3 is 17 residues long. V lost 0 bases and J lost 4, with 17 bases in between. CDR3 amino acids: CASSIDNGRVGADTQYF. Here the CDR3 DNA reads TGTGCCAGTAGTATAGATAACGGCAGGGTCGGAGCAGATACGCAGTATTTT.

The chain joins TRBV18 to TRBJ1-6; 12 positions agree with TRBD1. V shed 4 bases and J 9 bases; nucleotides not matched to a gene: 10. This CDR3 spans 17 amino acids. Germline lookup yields CDR1 KGHSH and CDR2 LQKENI. The CDR3, as DNA: TGTGCCAGCTCACATGCCGGGACAGGGGGCAGAGGTTCACCCCTCCACTTT. Its protein is CASSHAGTGGRGSPLHF.

The chain employs TRBV7-2 and TRBJ1-1, with 8 nucleotides matching TRBD1. This CDR3 region has 15 residues. Per germline, CDR1 SGHTA and CDR2 FQGNSA. Trimming took 5 bases from V and 1 from J; bases not matched to a gene: 6. The CDR3 nucleotides read TGTGCCAGCAGCCCCACAGGGGGAAGGAACACTGAAGCTTTCTTT. Translating gives CASSPTGGRNTEAFF.

V usage is TRBV5-6 and J usage is TRBJ2-1; 14 bases are a match to TRBD2. This CDR3 is built from 18 residues. In germline, CDR1 is SGHDT, CDR2 YYEEEE. Germline trimming cut 5 bases from V and 10 bases from J; bases unmatched to any gene: 17. The CDR3 region has the DNA TGTGCCAGCAGAACTTCCGGGACTAGCGGGAGTGCTCCGAAGGAGCAGTTCTTC. Protein: CASRTSGTSGSAPKEQFF.

Concerning this clone: Relative to the germline gene, one junction end is altered; a read error may explain this. Within the sample, other DNA sequences also encode this same CDR3. In nucleotides, the CDR3 is TGTGCTAGCGGTTTGAGCCCGGCAGGGGGAAGGGGCTACACCTTC. This gives the protein CASGLSPAGGRGYTF. The rearrangement joins TRBV12-5 to TRBJ1-2; TRBD1 agrees at 7 bases. This CDR3 spans 15 amino acids. Germline V gene lookup returns CDR1 LGHNT and CDR2 FRNRAP.

The V call is TRBV4-2, the J call TRBJ2-7; 8 nucleotides match TRBD1. This CDR3 spans 13 amino acids. Germline values: CDR1 LGHNA, CDR2 YNFKEQ. V was pared by 0 bases and J by 6 bases, with 1 base of the junction left unmatched. The CDR3 DNA is TGTGCCAGCAGCCAAGATACAGGGGGCGAGCAGTACTTC. Translation: CASSQDTGGEQYF.

The V and J genes are TRBV7-8 and TRBJ2-1, with 9 bases identical to TRBD2. The ends lost 2 bases at V and 12 bases at J; junction bases unmatched: 11. Germline CDR1 SGHVS, CDR2 FQNEAQ. The CDR3 covers 15 residues. DNA of the CDR3: TGTGCCAGCAGCTTATTGACTAGCGGTGTGGAGGGGCAGTTCTTC. Residues: CASSLLTSGVEGQFF. The complete variable domain, with remaining parts taken from reference TRBV7-8 and TRBJ2-1, reads GAGVSQSPRYKVAKRGQDVALRCDPISGHVSLFWYQQALGQGPEFLTYFQNEAQLDKSGLPSDRFFAERPEGSVSTLKIQRTQQEDSAVYLCASSLLTSGVEGQFFGPGTRLTVL.

The genes are TRBV9 and TRBJ2-3; 13 bases agree with TRBD2. This CDR3 spans 17 amino acids. The V gene's germline CDR1 is SGDLS and CDR2 YYNGEE. The V segment lost 4 bases and the J segment 4 bases; nucleotides outside the gene matches: 9. CDR3 nucleotide sequence: TGTGCCAGCAGCCCCAAAGGACTAGCGGGAGTACCAGATACGCAGTATTTT. Translating gives CASSPKGLAGVPDTQYF.

The V gene is TRBV4-1, the J gene TRBJ2-1, with 8 bases fitting TRBD2. Germline lookup yields CDR1 MGHRA and CDR2 YSYEKL. The CDR3 totals 16 residues. V lost 0 bases to trimming and J lost 2 bases; unmatched junction nucleotides: 3. CDR3 sequence (DNA): TGCGCCAGCAGCCAAGACCCAGCGGGGGCCTACAATGAGCAGTTCTTC. Its translation is CASSQDPAGAYNEQFF.

The gene calls are TRBV19 and TRBJ1-2; possibly TRBD1 for D (6 bases). Per the germline V gene, CDR1 is LNHDA and CDR2 is SQIVND (reference sequence). Deletions cut 6 bases from V and 2 bases from J, with 10 bases between. This CDR3 region has 13 residues. The CDR3 nucleotides are TGTGCCAGTAGCCCCGACAGGAACTATGGCTACACCTTC. It translates to CASSPDRNYGYTF.

This clone was counted a few times. The rearrangement uses TRBV19 and TRBJ1-2; tentative D call: TRBD1 (5 bases). CDR1 and CDR2 (germline): LNHDA, SQIVND (reference sequence). The CDR3 contains 16 residues. Trimming pared 3 bases from V and 3 bases from J, leaving 17 bases between. Here the CDR3 reads CASSMQGSGRDYGYTF. The CDR3 bases are TGTGCCAGTAGTATGCAAGGGTCAGGGAGGGACTATGGCTACACCTTC.

The sample holds a few counts of this clone. The chain links TRBV19 to TRBJ1-1, with TRBD1 identical over 7 bases. With V trimmed by 0 bases and J by 4 bases, 8 bases remained unmatched. This CDR3 is 16 amino acids long. CDR1 is LNHDA, CDR2 SQIVND, per germline (reference sequence). CDR3 DNA sequence: TGTGCCAGTAGTATAGATCGCGAGGGGGCTGCCACTGAAGCTTTCTTT. Amino acid sequence: CASSIDREGAATEAFF. Full variable domain (outside the CDR3, taken from reference TRBV19 and TRBJ1-1): DGGITQSPKYLFRKEGQNVTLSCEQNLNHDAMYWYRQDPGQGLRLIYYSQIVNDFQKGDIAEGYSVSREKKESFPLTVTSAQKNPTAFYLCASSIDREGAATEAFFGQGTRLTVV.

This clone appeared once. The gene calls are TRBV7-2 and TRBJ2-3; D possibly corresponds to TRBD2 (6 bases). The V gene lost 5 bases and the J gene lost 3 bases, with 12 bases spanning the gap. Looked up from germline, CDR1 is SGHTA and CDR2 is FQGNSA. The CDR3 is made up of 14 amino acids. CDR3 residues: CASSPRRGTDTQYF. CDR3 nucleotides: TGTGCCAGCAGCCCTCGGAGGGGAACAGATACGCAGTATTTT.

The chain links TRBV18 to TRBJ1-5; TRBD1 matches 8 bases. Germline CDR1 is KGHSH and CDR2 is LQKENI. J lost 2 bases, V lost 1 base, and 4 bases had no gene match. The CDR3 totals 16 residues. The DNA of the CDR3 is TGTGCCAGCTCACCACGGACAGGGAATGGCAATCAGCCCCAGCATTTT. Translating gives CASSPRTGNGNQPQHF.

J is TRBJ2-7 and V is TRBV7-9, with 10 nucleotides matching TRBD1. Unmatched junction bases numbered 7, after V lost 5 bases and J lost 6 bases. Germline-derived CDR1 and CDR2 are SEHNR and FQNEAQ (reference sequence). This CDR3 region has 14 residues. The CDR3 bases are TGTGCCAGCAGCCCAGGGACAGGGGTCGTCGAGCAGTACTTC. Its translation: CASSPGTGVVEQYF.

V gene TRBV2 combines with J gene TRBJ2-2; 14 positions match TRBD2. After removal of 4 bases from V and 1 base from J, the junction contained 5 bases not matched to a gene. Per the germline V gene, CDR1 is SNHLY and CDR2 is FYNNEI. This CDR3 has 18 amino acids. The CDR3 sequence: CASSGTSGRTLNTGELFF. The DNA for the CDR3 is TGTGCCAGCAGTGGGACTAGCGGGAGGACCTTGAACACCGGGGAGCTGTTTTTT.

The V and J genes are TRBV28 and TRBJ1-2, with 7 bases lining up with TRBD1. From germline, CDR1 is MDHEN and CDR2 SYDVKM. This CDR3 contains 15 residues. Unmatched junction bases numbered 7, after V lost 4 bases and J lost 2 bases. CDR3 coding DNA: TGTGCCAGCAGTTCGCAGGGGGTCGAAAACTATGGCTACACCTTC. Amino acid sequence: CASSSQGVENYGYTF.

The chain has TRBV27 and TRBJ2-5; D gene unclear. The CDR3 runs 16 residues. From germline, CDR1 is MNHEY and CDR2 SMNVEV (reference sequence). V gave up 0 bases and J gave up 0 bases, with 11 bases separating them. The CDR3 sequence: CASSLSGTRYQETQYF. For the CDR3, the DNA is TGTGCCAGCAGTTTATCGGGCACCAGGTACCAAGAGACCCAGTACTTC.

The V gene is TRBV18, the J gene TRBJ1-3, with TRBD1 matching 9 bases. The CDR3 is 17 amino acids. The ends lost 6 bases at V and 0 bases at J; junction bases unmatched: 9. The germline gives CDR1 KGHSH, CDR2 LQKENI. In nucleotides, the CDR3 is TGTGCCAGCTCCCAAGAAACAGGGGGCCGCTCTGGAAACACCATATATTTT. Protein sequence: CASSQETGGRSGNTIYF.

This chain connects TRBV7-2 to TRBJ2-7; 9 nucleotides match TRBD2. V was pared by 8 bases and J by 3 bases, with 8 bases of the junction left unmatched. CDR1 and CDR2 (germline): SGHTA, FQGNSA. The CDR3 length is 14 residues. CDR3 sequence reads: CASVPSGTNYEQYF. CDR3 nucleotide sequence: TGTGCCAGCGTGCCTAGCGGGACCAACTACGAGCAGTACTTC.

This clone was found once. The chain recombines TRBV30 with TRBJ2-3; D might be TRBD2 (7 bases). V gave up 3 bases and J gave up 6 bases, with 19 bases separating them. Germline V gene sequence: CDR1 GTSNPN, CDR2 SVGIG (reference sequence). CDR3 length equals 15 residues. The CDR3 DNA follows: TGTGCCTGGAGCTCTTGGGAGGGGGGGTTGGATACGCAGTATTTT. Encoded protein: CAWSSWEGGLDTQYF.

The V call is TRBV5-1, the J call TRBJ2-7; 8 bases fit TRBD2. The CDR3 runs to 15 residues. With 3 bases clipped from V and 2 bases from J, the junction kept 7 bases outside the gene matches. The germline V gene has CDR1 SGHRS and CDR2 YFSETQ. CDR3 region: CASSSASGPTYEQYF. DNA of the CDR3: TGCGCCAGCAGCTCGGCTAGCGGGCCTACCTACGAGCAGTACTTC. Full variable domain (rest looked up from reference TRBV5-1 and TRBJ2-7): KAGVTQTPRYLIKTRGQQVTLSCSPISGHRSVSWYQQTPGQGLQFLFEYFSETQRNKGNFPGRFSGRQFSNSRSEMNVSTLELGDSALYLCASSSASGPTYEQYFGPGTRLTVT.

This chain connects TRBV7-2 to TRBJ2-5; 7 nucleotides agree with TRBD1. This CDR3 has 14 amino acids. Germline CDR1 is SGHTA and CDR2 is FQGNSA. J lost 5 bases, V lost 8 bases, and 11 bases had no gene match. The CDR3 DNA is TGTGCCAGCGCACCAAACAGGGGAGCGGAGACCCAGTACTTC. It is translated as CASAPNRGAETQYF.

This chain uses TRBV5-5 with TRBJ1-1; TRBD1 aligns across 7 bases. Germline V gene data show CDR1 as SGHKS and CDR2 as YYEKEE (reference sequence). The CDR3 length is 14 residues. The ends lost 3 bases at V and 7 bases at J; junction bases unmatched: 9. The CDR3 DNA reads TGTGCCAGCAGCTCACAGGGGTCTCTTAGTGAAGCTTTCTTT. It encodes CASSSQGSLSEAFF.

The V gene is TRBV18, the J gene TRBJ2-7; 8 positions match TRBD2. Germline assignment: CDR1 KGHSH and CDR2 LQKENI. With 4 bases clipped from V and 3 bases from J, the junction kept 8 bases outside the gene matches. This CDR3 has 15 amino acids. CDR3 protein: CASSQGGRRNYEQYF. The CDR3 DNA reads TGTGCCAGCTCACAAGGCGGGAGGAGGAACTACGAGCAGTACTTC.